This T cell receptor (beta chain) was recorded in a study of molecular identifiers for immune sequencing clone quantification. Overall study: RNA from approximately 20,000 or 98,000 naive CD8 cells was split five ways in replicates, with four sequenced.

Listed TCR primers and previously described methods were used for bulk TCR libraries. TCRdb reprocessed the PCR reads via MiXCR and lists one record per CDR3 protein. The table has around 8,000 distinct CDR3 sequences, roughly 33% seen once. Naive CD8 T cells underwent sorting with the CD8+CD4-CCR7+CD45RA+ definition. CDR1 is MNHEY and CDR2 is SMNVEV in the germline V gene (reference sequence). V shed 2 bases and J 7 bases; nucleotides not matched to a gene: 3. CDR3 size: 13 residues. The rearrangement links TRBV27 to TRBJ2-5, with 8 bases matching TRBD1. The sequence was collected from a human donor in good health. Some libraries in this study had Jurkat cell RNA spiked in. The sequencing sample was made of naive CD8+ T cells from blood, with Jurkat cell RNA spiked in. Stated subset: FACS-sorted CD8+CD4-CCR7+CD45RA+ naive T cells. The CDR3 bases are TGTGCCAGCAGTTTAGACAGGGGAGCGACCCAGTACTTC. Its translation is CASSLDRGATQYF.